This note documents a single T cell receptor (beta chain) sequence. Only in-frame clones appear in the TCRdb table, and some are missing; sequencing was by immunoSEQ multiplex PCR. This sample has fewer than 250,000 clones; about 86% occur once, and the top ten carry 3% to 4.5%. This specimen belongs to a study of blood T cell repertoires in COVID-19. The CDR3 has 15 residues. CDR1 and CDR2 (germline): MNHEY, SMNVEV (reference sequence). Trimming took off 5 bases at V and 2 bases at J, with 10 bases between the two ends. The clonotype was recovered from a woman in her thirties or forties with acute COVID-19. The sequenced sample consisted of PBMCs or T cells enriched from blood (not recorded which). The V call is TRBV27, the J call TRBJ2-6; D not resolved. CDR3 in DNA: TGTGCCAGCAGTGTGACACAGCCTGGGGCCAACGTCCTGACTTTC. Translating gives CASSVTQPGANVLTF. The full variable domain, with the rest looked up from reference TRBV27 and TRBJ2-6, is EAQVTQNPRYLITVTGKKLTVTCSQNMNHEYMSWYRQDPGLGLRQIYYSMNVEVTDKGDVPEGYKVSRKEKRNFPLILESPSPNQTSLYFCASSVTQPGANVLTFGAGSRLTVL.